This record looks at one T cell receptor (beta chain) sequence and its context. This clonotype was recorded many times. Its target antigen remains unknown. Base qualities are missing; no much larger clone stands one base away. The data originate from a study of patients and donors after allogeneic stem cell transplantation (dated by TCRdb to about 2020). The library was made by RT-PCR. The instrument was a NextSeq 550. TCRdb redid the processing of the public reads, applying fastp at Q25 and MiXCR, and retained in-frame beta chains. Rows with one shared CDR3 protein collapse into an entry with the most common genes and DNA. The sample table contains around 240,000 distinct CDR3 sequences; only one count was recorded for roughly 13% of them. The ten largest clones add up to around 10% of the sample. The germline V gene supplies CDR1 SGHDT and CDR2 YYEEEE. At the junction V is shortened by 6 bases and J by 4 bases; bases outside the gene matches: 10. The CDR3 measures 15 amino acids from cysteine to phenylalanine. Of the read, only the CDR3 DNA is kept; its 45 bases are in frame from base 1.

Material for sequencing was blood, either unsorted or a sorted T cell fraction (not recorded which). The TCR comes from a human donor who was either an allogeneic HSCT recipient or a stem cell or donor lymphocyte infusion donor (not recorded which). It is not recorded whose cells these are; they may come from a transplant donor. This sequence uses TRBV5-6 and TRBJ2-1, with 7 bases aligning to TRBD1. The nucleotides are TGTGCCAGCACCCCACCGGGACAGTTATACAATGAGCAGTTCTTC. Its coded protein is CASTPPGQLYNEQFF.